This is a list of T cell receptor beta chains from one sample in a study of T cell repertoires in cytomegalovirus infection. MiXCR was run by TCRdb on the reads, yielding one entry per CDR3 protein. The data contain under 850,000 distinct CDR3 sequences, roughly 35% of them seen just once; the ten biggest clones take up about 2.8%. Sequenced: PBMCs. The receptor source for this set is a human donor in good health (CMV status not recorded). Some clones in this sample may be carry-over from other donors' samples. The CDR3 runs from the conserved cysteine through the conserved F or W. A D gene is named only where the DNA matches it firmly. Clone size, where shown, is once, few, many, or a class for clones that have expanded.

clone size	V gene	D gene	J gene	CDR3 protein	CDR3 DNA
.	TRBV28	TRBD1	TRBJ2-3	CASIPGQGYSTDTQYF	TGTGCCAGCATTCCGGGACAGGGGTATAGCACAGATACGCAGTATTTT
.	TRBV2	TRBD1	TRBJ2-1	CASSVGQPSYNEQFF	TGTGCCAGCAGCGTGGGACAGCCAAGCTACAATGAGCAGTTCTTC
.	TRBV12-5	.	TRBJ2-2	CASGQGNTGELFF	TGTGCTAGTGGACAGGGGAACACCGGGGAGCTGTTTTTT
.	TRBV29-1	TRBD1	TRBJ2-5	CSVEGQGVWETQYF	TGCAGCGTGGAGGGACAGGGGGTTTGGGAGACCCAGTACTTC
few	TRBV20-1	TRBD1	TRBJ2-5	CSARVDRRGETQYF	TGCAGTGCTAGGGTGGACAGGCGAGGGGAGACCCAGTACTTC
few	TRBV29-1	.	TRBJ1-5	CSVATGPGQPQHF	TGCAGCGTCGCGACAGGACCTGGGCAGCCCCAGCATTTT
.	TRBV7-9	.	TRBJ2-7	CASSLENRDNEQYF	TGTGCCAGCAGCTTGGAGAACAGGGACAACGAGCAGTACTTC
.	TRBV28	.	TRBJ2-1	CASSLYRRYNEQFF	TGTGCCAGCAGTTTATATCGCAGATACAATGAGCAGTTCTTC
.	TRBV11-2	TRBD2	TRBJ2-3	CVSSLNWREISDTQYF	TGTGTCAGCAGCTTAAACTGGCGGGAGATTTCAGATACGCAGTATTTT
.	TRBV28	.	TRBJ2-7	CASSPNRGTAYEQYF	TGTGCCAGCAGTCCAAATCGGGGTACCGCCTACGAGCAGTACTTC
.	TRBV28	TRBD2	TRBJ2-5	CASRMTRTSGYQETQYF	TGTGCCAGCAGAATGACCAGGACTAGCGGCTACCAAGAGACCCAGTACTTC
.	TRBV28	.	TRBJ2-7	CASSSTLGVDYEQYF	TGTGCCAGCAGTTCTACCCTCGGCGTAGACTACGAGCAGTACTTC
.	TRBV7-6	.	TRBJ2-2	CASGPPGAAWTGELFF	TGTGCTAGCGGACCCCCGGGGGCTGCGTGGACCGGGGAGCTGTTTTTT
.	TRBV10-3	TRBD1	TRBJ2-7	CASGQGDVGYF	TGTGCCAGTGGACAGGGAGACGTAGGGTACTTC
.	TRBV20-1	TRBD2	TRBJ2-3	CSARDPKTSGTDTQYF	TGCAGTGCTAGAGACCCCAAAACTAGCGGAACAGATACGCAGTATTTT
.	TRBV28	.	TRBJ1-1	CASSSNPGMEAFF	TGTGCCAGCAGTTCCAATCCCGGTATGGAAGCTTTCTTT
.	TRBV29-1	.	TRBJ1-1	CSVEEARTEAFF	TGCAGCGTTGAAGAAGCCCGCACTGAAGCTTTCTTT
few	TRBV19	.	TRBJ1-5	CASAGGRYSNQPQHF	TGTGCCAGTGCCGGGGGGCGGTATAGCAATCAGCCCCAGCATTTT
few	TRBV20-1	TRBD2	TRBJ2-4	CSASSSGTSGLKNIQYF	TGCAGTGCTAGCAGTAGTGGGACTAGCGGCTTAAAAAACATTCAGTACTTC
few	TRBV7-2	.	TRBJ1-3	CASSFMNTIYF	TGTGCCAGCAGCTTTATGAACACCATATATTTT
many	TRBV12-3/TRBV12-4	TRBD1	TRBJ1-1	CASSWDRDAEAFF	TGTGCCAGCAGTTGGGACAGGGACGCTGAAGCTTTCTTT
few	TRBV9	TRBD1	TRBJ1-2	CASSGRQGNYGYTF	TGTGCCAGCAGCGGAAGACAGGGGAACTATGGCTACACCTTC
.	TRBV28	.	TRBJ2-1	CASRLARSYNEQFF	TGTGCCAGCCGGCTAGCGAGGTCCTACAATGAGCAGTTCTTC
.	TRBV5-1	.	TRBJ1-1	CASKRGENTEAFF	TGCGCCAGCAAGCGGGGCGAGAACACTGAAGCTTTCTTT
few	TRBV4-1	TRBD1	TRBJ2-1	CASSQEGQGGNEQFF	TGCGCCAGCAGCCAAGAGGGACAGGGTGGCAATGAGCAGTTCTTC
.	TRBV3-1	TRBD1	TRBJ1-1	CASSLEGAITEAFF	TGTGCCAGCAGCCTGGAGGGGGCGATCACTGAAGCTTTCTTT
.	TRBV7-8	.	TRBJ2-2	CASSLARSGTGELFF	TGTGCCAGCAGCTTAGCGAGGTCTGGGACCGGGGAGCTGTTTTTT
.	TRBV7-9	TRBD1	TRBJ1-1	CASSRPGQGFETEAFF	TGTGCCAGCAGCCGGCCGGGACAGGGTTTTGAGACTGAAGCTTTCTTT
.	TRBV10-2	TRBD1	TRBJ1-5	CASKGQLVDQPQHF	TGCGCCAGTAAGGGACAGTTGGTCGATCAGCCCCAGCATTTT
.	TRBV15	TRBD1	TRBJ1-2	CATSRGGQGSYGYTF	TGTGCCACCAGCAGAGGTGGACAGGGAAGCTATGGCTACACCTTC
.	TRBV20-1	TRBD2	TRBJ2-2	CSAIRGLAGPNTGELFF	TGCAGTGCTATAAGGGGTCTAGCGGGACCGAACACCGGGGAGCTGTTTTTT
few	TRBV7-6	.	TRBJ2-7	CASSTDPGGEQYF	TGTGCTAGCAGTACCGACCCCGGCGGCGAGCAGTACTTC
many	TRBV6-1	.	TRBJ2-7	CASRFEQTGFSYEQYF	TGTGCCAGCAGGTTCGAACAAACAGGATTCTCCTACGAGCAGTACTTC
.	TRBV10-3	.	TRBJ2-1	CAISESKEGVQAEQFF	TGTGCCATCAGTGAGTCGAAAGAAGGGGTCCAGGCTGAGCAGTTCTTC
few	TRBV7-8	TRBD1	TRBJ1-3	CASSLVLQGEYTIYF	TGTGCCAGCAGCTTAGTCTTGCAGGGGGAATACACCATATATTTT
.	TRBV7-9	TRBD1	TRBJ2-2	CASPGQPNTGELFF	TGTGCCAGCCCGGGACAGCCTAACACCGGGGAGCTGTTTTTT
few	TRBV5-1	.	TRBJ1-1	CASSLHRAAGTEAFF	TGTGCCAGCAGCCTACACCGGGCGGCGGGCACTGAAGCTTTCTTT
.	TRBV2	TRBD1	TRBJ2-7	CASSPGLTGKDYEQYF	TGTGCCAGCAGTCCAGGCCTGACAGGGAAGGACTACGAGCAGTACTTC
few	TRBV5-5	.	TRBJ1-2	CASSSQGYGYGYTF	TGTGCCAGCAGCTCTCAGGGGTATGGCTATGGCTACACCTTC
.	TRBV7-9	.	TRBJ1-1	CASSPHGLSTEAFF	TGTGCCAGCAGCCCCCACGGATTGTCGACTGAAGCTTTCTTT